The entry below describes one TCR beta chain. Its binding antigen is unknown. No per-base quality is available; no much larger clone lies one base away. The germline V gene encodes CDR1 SGHAT and CDR2 FQNNGV. There are 14 amino acids in the CDR3, from cysteine to phenylalanine inclusive. Only the CDR3 region is kept as DNA, spanning 42 bases read in frame from base 1. Trimming takes 1 base from V and 4 bases from J, and the germline ends sit 7 bases apart. These data come from a study of shared clonotypes between healthy human individuals (TCRdb year 2020). In terms of the full investigation: The cohort included a few men and a couple of women between 18 and 49 years of age. For each donor, CD4 naive and CD4 memory were each given three plates, CD8 naive was given two plates, and CD8 memory was given one plate. To estimate repertoire size and how much clonotype sharing occurs between individuals, the study deeply sequenced the blood TCR repertoires of roughly 5 healthy adults. To increase sequencing depth and limit assay-specific biases, different laboratories used diverse techniques to prepare libraries and sequence TCR repertoires. Each donor's leukapheresis produced roughly between about 0.9 and 9.5 billion PBMCs.

TCR CDR3 regions were amplified from genomic DNA by multiplex PCR using the deep immunoSEQ assay. For each cell subset, the extracted genomic DNA was distributed evenly across all wells of several immunoSEQ 96-well plates, and each plate served as one replicate. Each replicate PCR for sorted subsets received around 210 ng genomic DNA, equal to tens of thousands of T cell genomes. Purified libraries were measured with a Qubit 3.0 fluorometer, size-checked on a Bioanalyzer 2100, and measured again with the KAPA Library Quantification kit. Each immunoSEQ 96-well plate was sequenced on its own single-read 150-cycle Illumina NextSeq 550 flow cell. The study's own analysis went as follows. Because the immunoSEQ output held only junctional sequences and lacked quality scores, the filtering could not match the filtering applied to full-length reads. To assign V/J genes and CDR3, sequences were annotated against IMGT germline references using PyIR, a Python wrapper for IgBLAST v1.9. Reads were removed for weak V/J assignments (E-value above 1e-6), missing CDR3, stop codons, out-of-frame junctions, or ambiguous translated residues. A V3J clonotype was defined by an identical inferred V gene, J gene, and CDR3 amino acid sequence. To compute the percentage overlap between repertoires, the number of shared unique clonotypes was divided by the size of the smaller repertoire. Repertoire richness was assessed with RTK rarefaction, the Chao1 estimator, and Recon v2.1 estimates of unobserved clonotypes. Generation probabilities were computed with OLGA for all TCRbeta clonotypes obtained by the gDNA method from a handful of donors. Entries here come from immuneACCESS through TCRdb and include only in-frame sequences with V and J called. Some clones fail to appear in such tables; in the studies checked, an unresolved V gene covers under half of the shortfall, and the cause of the remainder is unknown. Clone size and V and J calls were adopted from that table, with D and trimming inferred from the DNA. Recorded for this sample are hundreds of thousands of clones; 96% of them occurred a single time. Clones ranked in the top ten supply approximately 0.12% of the sample.

Overall study outcomes, separate from this receptor: Even with the large sequencing depth, rarefaction of the sorted-subset datasets indicated that sequencing was incomplete. Because the study included a small number of donors, the genetic and exposure-history diversity represented was limited. Across a few donors, 4.5% to 6.5% of naive CD4, roughly 3.8% of naive CD8, 2.3% of memory CD4, and about 0.44% of memory CD8 clonotypes were shared. Sampling was restricted to blood, and TCR repertoires in tissue are likely to differ from TCR repertoires in blood. Larger estimated clonotype richness was generally found for naive subsets than for memory subsets. Compared with non-shared clonotypes, the clonotypes found in all four sorted-subset donors had higher generation probabilities. Pairwise subsampling led to the expectation that sequencing depth would affect the degree of clonotype sharing among donors.

CD8 naive samples were obtained by positive selection for CCR7 among CD45RO-negative cells, yielding a CD45RA+CCR7+ population from which TemRA cells were excluded. The donors were healthy, HIV-negative adults who had no recently reported acute infections or vaccinations. Only Caucasian adults living in Nashville, Tennessee, USA were represented among the donors. Blood was collected by leukapheresis, and PBMCs were isolated by Ficoll-Histopaque density gradient centrifugation and then cryopreserved in liquid nitrogen vapor phase. Analytical flow cytometry was used to check the purity and quantity of every magnetically sorted T cell population. Each sorted fraction had its genomic DNA isolated and then quantified by UV absorbance on a Nanodrop 2000c.

The receptor was isolated from a woman in her 30s in good health. Sequencing used naive CD8+ T cells sorted from blood. The sample's cell subset or site label, decoded: CD45RA+CCR7+. Rearrangement joined TRBV11-2 to TRBJ2-2; the D gene lacks a confident call. CDR3 region: CASSLVLSTGELFF. The bases read TGTGCCAGCAGCTTAGTTTTGTCCACCGGGGAGCTGTTTTTT.